This T cell receptor (beta chain) was retrieved from a study of blood T cell repertoires in COVID-19. About the study: COVID-19 samples from acute and convalescent phases originated in the United States, Italy and Spain. Sample material is recorded as cDNA or gDNA derived from T cells, B-cell-depleted T cells, or PBMCs.

Germline V gives CDR1 SQVTM, CDR2 ANQGSEA. V was trimmed by 4 bases and J by 5 bases, leaving 6 bases between them. There are 11 residues in the CDR3. As originally analysed: Reference gene primer amplification in the assay estimated nucleated cell counts. Profiled with immunoSEQ multiplex PCR; TCRdb holds only in-frame clones, not every one. That table supplies the V and J calls and clone size; D and trimming were determined from the DNA. Of 200,000 to 250,000 clones in the sample, roughly 80% were seen once. The chain employs TRBV29-1 and TRBJ1-5; D gene ambiguous. The origin of this receptor is a man between 25 and 39 years old with active or convalescent COVID-19. Sequencing used peripheral blood. The CDR3 sequence is CSVGGDQPQHF. The CDR3 DNA reads as TGCAGCGTTGGCGGTGATCAGCCCCAGCATTTT.